The rows below give T cell receptor beta chains drawn from one sample of a study of T cells in Graves' hyperthyroidism and ophthalmopathy. TCRdb recomputed calls from the multiplex PCR reads with MiXCR, one row per CDR3 protein. This sample has 600,000 or so distinct CDR3 sequences, with about 16% found just once. Sequenced: blood. These TCRs come from a woman aged 25 to 45 with Graves' hyperthyroidism. Both conserved end residues are part of each CDR3. The D gene is left open where the match is weak. Clone size is not always given. Where it is, it says once, few, many or a class for expanded clones.

j_call,v_call,clone_size,d_call,cdr3_nt,cdr3_aa
TRBJ1-4,TRBV30,few,.,TGTGCCTGGGAACCACCCACAGGGATCCAAGAAAAACTGTTTTTT,CAWEPPTGIQEKLFF
TRBJ1-2,TRBV28,many,.,TGTGCCAGCAGAACGGCCGGGGATGGCTACACCTTC,CASRTAGDGYTF
TRBJ2-1,TRBV28,many,TRBD2,TGTGCCAGCAGTCCCTACGGACTAGACTACTACAATGAGCAGTTCTTC,CASSPYGLDYYNEQFF
TRBJ2-7,TRBV12-3/TRBV12-4,many,TRBD1,TGTGCCAGCAACTGGGACAGGGGCTACGAGCAGTACTTC,CASNWDRGYEQYF
TRBJ1-1,TRBV27,many,.,TGTGCCAGCGCAAGTTACGAGGGGGTGCAGTTCCCTGAAGCTTTCTTT,CASASYEGVQFPEAFF
TRBJ2-2,TRBV27,.,.,TGTGCCAGCAACTCTGTTTCGGAGACCGGGGAGCTGTTTTTT,CASNSVSETGELFF
TRBJ2-1,TRBV18,.,.,TGTGCCAGCTCACCACAGGCAGGCGGGATCCGTCATGAGCAGTTCTTC,CASSPQAGGIRHEQFF
TRBJ2-5,TRBV29-1,many,TRBD1,TGCAGCGTTGGCCTCGACAGGGAACTCCAAGAGACCCAGTACTTC,CSVGLDRELQETQYF
TRBJ2-1,TRBV28,many,TRBD2,TGTGCCAGCAGTTCCCGACTAGCGGGCTCCCTCTACAATGAGCAGTTCTTC,CASSSRLAGSLYNEQFF
TRBJ2-7,TRBV6-1,many,TRBD2,TGTGCCAGCAGCCCACCAGGGCGGGAGCCCTACGAGCAGTACTTC,CASSPPGREPYEQYF
TRBJ1-6,TRBV7-3,.,.,TGTGCCAGCAGCTTATGGGGTTCGGGCTCACCCCTCCACTTT,CASSLWGSGSPLHF
TRBJ1-1,TRBV4-1,few,TRBD1,TGCGCCAGCAGCCAGGACACAGGGGCGTTCGAAGCTTTCTTT,CASSQDTGAFEAFF
TRBJ2-3,TRBV12-3/TRBV12-4,many,.,TGTGCCAGCAGTTTGGACGTTGGCCCAGATACGCAGTATTTT,CASSLDVGPDTQYF
TRBJ2-5,TRBV2,many,TRBD2,TGTGCCAGCAGTGGGACTAGCGCGCAAGAGACCCAGTACTTC,CASSGTSAQETQYF
TRBJ2-7,TRBV28,many,.,TGTGCCAGCAGTTTAGAAGCTAGCGATAGTTACGAGCAGTACTTC,CASSLEASDSYEQYF
TRBJ2-7,TRBV18,many,.,TGTGCCAGCTCACCAGGGGGGAGTATCTACGAGCAGTACTTC,CASSPGGSIYEQYF
TRBJ1-5,TRBV19,.,.,TGTGCCAGTAGTATTAACAGCTACCTCAATCAGCCCCAGCATTTT,CASSINSYLNQPQHF
TRBJ1-5,TRBV2,many,.,TGTGCCAGCACATACAGTAGCAATCAGCCCCAGCATTTT,CASTYSSNQPQHF
TRBJ2-3,TRBV7-2,few,.,TGTGCCAGCAGCTCCGGAGGGGCCGGTTTCACAGATACGCAGTATTTT,CASSSGGAGFTDTQYF
TRBJ2-5,TRBV7-9,many,.,TGTGCCAGCAGCTTAGGTGACACTGATTCGGGAGAGACCCAGTACTTC,CASSLGDTDSGETQYF
TRBJ1-5,TRBV20-1,few,TRBD1,TGCAGTGCTAGAATCTTCAGGGGGCTTCAGCCCCAGCATTTT,CSARIFRGLQPQHF
TRBJ2-1,TRBV4-3,.,TRBD2,TGCGCCAGCAGCCCACTAGCGGGAGAGGAGTACAATGAGCAGTTCTTC,CASSPLAGEEYNEQFF
TRBJ2-1,TRBV19,.,.,TGTGCCAGTAGTACCGTTAGTGATGAGCAGTTCTTC,CASSTVSDEQFF
TRBJ2-1,TRBV5-1,many,TRBD2,TGCGCCAGCAGCCATGCGGGACTAGCGGGCCCGTTTGGGTCGGGGCAGTTCTTC,CASSHAGLAGPFGSGQFF
TRBJ1-5,TRBV27,few,.,TGTGCCAGCAGTTTTGTTCAGCCCCAGCATTTT,CASSFVQPQHF
TRBJ2-1,TRBV20-1,many,.,TGCAGTGCTCCCCGGTTCAATGAGCAGTTCTTC,CSAPRFNEQFF